The sequence of this T cell receptor beta chain was determined in a study of blood T cells in healthy people across ages. Then a second PCR, running roughly 7 to 11 cycles, was carried out with a sample-barcoded 5' primer and a J-beta primer mix. TCRdb fed the 5' RACE reads into MiXCR, producing one record per CDR3 protein. The sample has 850,000 to 1,000,000 distinct CDR3 sequences; around 54% are singletons. Germline V gives CDR1 SQVTM, CDR2 ANQGSEA. V was trimmed by 0 bases and J by 7 bases, leaving 9 bases between them. This CDR3 region has 12 residues. This rearrangement joins TRBV29-1 to TRBJ1-2, with D hard to call. The receptor's source is a woman aged 60 to 75 in good health. The sequenced sample was blood. The DNA of the CDR3 is TGCAGCGTTGAAGAGAGGTCTCCTGGCTACACCTTC. Protein product: CSVEERSPGYTF.